The entry that follows covers one T cell receptor beta chain sequence. Its target is not known. Germline assignment: CDR1 MDHEN and CDR2 SYDVKM. The J segment lost 7 bases and the V segment lost 5 bases, leaving 9 bases of the junction unmatched. CDR3 length equals 15 residues. The sample originates from a study of a mutant IDH1 vaccine in newly diagnosed glioma. Study-wide findings and caveats: No link was apparently found between pseudoprogression and changes in top peripheral T cell clonotypes.

Produced via immunoSEQ multiplex PCR; TCRdb's table is partial and in-frame only. The table has about 50,000 clones, approximately 84% seen once; the top ten hold 4.3%. Time point reported: week 47, end of study. A single vaccine dose contained 300 ug of mutant IDH1 20-mer peptide, and topical imiquimod was used with it. This receptor was identified in a woman aged 25 to 39 with glioma. Some clones in this sample may be carry-over from other donors' samples. Sample: PBMCs, taken from a glioma patient whose treatment included an IDH1 peptide vaccine. This sequence joins TRBV28 and TRBJ1-5; TRBD1 matches 9 bases. The CDR3 region has the DNA TGTGCCAGCAGTACCGGGACAGGGTATGGGCAGCCCCAGCATTTT. Protein: CASSTGTGYGQPQHF.